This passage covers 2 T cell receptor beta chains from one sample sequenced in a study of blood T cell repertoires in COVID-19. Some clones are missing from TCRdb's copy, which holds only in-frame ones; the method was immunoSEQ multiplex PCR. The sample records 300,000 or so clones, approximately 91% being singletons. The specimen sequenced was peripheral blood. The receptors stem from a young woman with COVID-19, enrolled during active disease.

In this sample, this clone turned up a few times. CDR3 bases: TGTGCCAGTAGTATCAGGGGAATGAACACTGAAGCTTTCTTT. Its translation is CASSIRGMNTEAFF. V gene TRBV19 combines with J gene TRBJ1-1; D might be TRBD1 (6 bases). In germline, CDR1 is LNHDA, CDR2 SQIVND (reference sequence). The ends were cut back, 3 bases at V and 0 bases at J, with 8 bases in the middle. CDR3 length: 14 amino acids. Based on the CDR3 plus reference TRBV19 and TRBJ1-1, the full variable domain is DGGITQSPKYLFRKEGQNVTLSCEQNLNHDAMYWYRQDPGQGLRLIYYSQIVNDFQKGDIAEGYSVSREKKESFPLTVTSAQKNPTAFYLCASSIRGMNTEAFFGQGTRLTVV.

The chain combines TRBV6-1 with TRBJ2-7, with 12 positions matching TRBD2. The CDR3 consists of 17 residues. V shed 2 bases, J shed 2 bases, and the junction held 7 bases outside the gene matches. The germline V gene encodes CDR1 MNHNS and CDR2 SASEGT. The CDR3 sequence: CASSEMTSGSFPYEQYF. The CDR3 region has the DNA TGTGCCAGCAGTGAAATGACTAGCGGGAGTTTCCCCTACGAGCAGTACTTC.